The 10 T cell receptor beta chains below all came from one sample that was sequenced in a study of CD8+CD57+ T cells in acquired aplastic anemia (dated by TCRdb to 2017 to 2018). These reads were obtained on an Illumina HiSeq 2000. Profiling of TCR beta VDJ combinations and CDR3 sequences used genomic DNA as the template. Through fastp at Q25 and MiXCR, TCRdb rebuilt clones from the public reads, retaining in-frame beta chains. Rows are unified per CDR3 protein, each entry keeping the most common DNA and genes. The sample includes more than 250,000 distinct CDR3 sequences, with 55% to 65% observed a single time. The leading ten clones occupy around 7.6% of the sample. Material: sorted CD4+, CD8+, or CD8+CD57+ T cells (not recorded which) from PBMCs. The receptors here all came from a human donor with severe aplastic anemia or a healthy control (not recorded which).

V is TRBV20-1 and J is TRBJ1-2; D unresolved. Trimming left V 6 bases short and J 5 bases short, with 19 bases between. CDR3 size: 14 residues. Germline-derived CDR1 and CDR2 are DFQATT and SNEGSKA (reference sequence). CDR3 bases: TGCAGTGCCCTCCCCGAGAGTTTTGAGTATGGCTACACCTTC. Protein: CSALPESFEYGYTF.

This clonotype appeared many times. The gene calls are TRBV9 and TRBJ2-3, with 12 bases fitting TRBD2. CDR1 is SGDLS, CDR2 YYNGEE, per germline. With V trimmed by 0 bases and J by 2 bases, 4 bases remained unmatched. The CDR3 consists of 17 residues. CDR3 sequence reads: CASSVALAGGNTDTQYF. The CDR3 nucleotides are TGTGCCAGCAGCGTAGCGCTAGCGGGGGGGAACACAGATACGCAGTATTTT.

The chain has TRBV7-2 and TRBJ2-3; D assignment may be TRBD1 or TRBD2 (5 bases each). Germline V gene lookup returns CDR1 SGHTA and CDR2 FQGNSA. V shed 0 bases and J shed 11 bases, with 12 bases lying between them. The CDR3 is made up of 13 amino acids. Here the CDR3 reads CASSLARRDQQYF. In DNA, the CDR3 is TGTGCCAGCAGCTTAGCGCGTAGGGACCAGCAGTATTTT.

The CDR3 sequence is CASSQDRGISGNTIYF. The CDR3 bases are TGTGCCAGCAGCCAAGACAGGGGTATCTCTGGAAACACCATATATTTT. The gene calls are TRBV3-1 and TRBJ1-3, with a tentative D call TRBD1 (6 bases). V dropped 0 bases and J dropped 0 bases, with 9 bases sitting between them. Germline CDR1 and CDR2: LGHDT and YNNKEL (reference sequence). CDR3 size: 16 residues.

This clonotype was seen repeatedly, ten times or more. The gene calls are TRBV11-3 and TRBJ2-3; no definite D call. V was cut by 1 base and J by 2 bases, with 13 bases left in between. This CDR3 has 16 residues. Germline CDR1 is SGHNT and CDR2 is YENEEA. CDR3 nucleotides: TGTGCCAGCAGCTTAGGGCAGCTAAGGGACACAGATACGCAGTATTTT. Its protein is CASSLGQLRDTDTQYF.

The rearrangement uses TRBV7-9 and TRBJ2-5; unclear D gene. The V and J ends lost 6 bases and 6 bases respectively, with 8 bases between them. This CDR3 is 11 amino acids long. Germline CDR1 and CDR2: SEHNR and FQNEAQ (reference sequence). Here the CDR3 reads CASSQDQTQYF. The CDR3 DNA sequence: TGTGCCAGCAGTCAGGACCAGACCCAGTACTTC.

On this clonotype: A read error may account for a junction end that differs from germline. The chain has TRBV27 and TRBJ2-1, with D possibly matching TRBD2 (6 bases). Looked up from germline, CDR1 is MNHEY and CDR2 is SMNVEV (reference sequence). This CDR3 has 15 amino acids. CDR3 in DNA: TGTGCCAGCAGTTTAGAGGGACTCTCCTCCAATGAGCAGTTCTTC. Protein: CASSLEGLSSNEQFF.

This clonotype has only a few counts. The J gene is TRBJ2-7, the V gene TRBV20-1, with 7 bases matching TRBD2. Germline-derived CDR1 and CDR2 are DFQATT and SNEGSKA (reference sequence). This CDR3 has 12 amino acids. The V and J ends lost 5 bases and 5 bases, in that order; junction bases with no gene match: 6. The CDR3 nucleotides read TGCAGTGCTTCCTTGCGGGAGAACGAGCAGTACTTC. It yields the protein CSASLRENEQYF.

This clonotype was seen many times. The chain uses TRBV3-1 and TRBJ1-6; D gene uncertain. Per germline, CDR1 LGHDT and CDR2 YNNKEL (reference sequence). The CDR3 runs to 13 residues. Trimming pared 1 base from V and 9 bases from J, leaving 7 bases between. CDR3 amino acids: CASSQGISSPLHF. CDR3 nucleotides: TGTGCCAGCAGCCAAGGAATAAGTTCACCCCTCCACTTT.

CDR3 protein: CASSFEFQFLPASGGASDTQYF. The CDR3 coding sequence is TGTGCCAGCAGCTTTGAGTTTCAATTCCTTCCAGCTAGCGGGGGGGCGTCGGATACGCAGTATTTT. The chain has TRBV11-1 and TRBJ2-3; 12 nucleotides line up with TRBD2. Germline loops: CDR1 SGHAT, CDR2 FQDESV (reference sequence). Losses at the gene ends were 3 bases for V and 6 bases for J; bases not matched to a gene: 25. The CDR3 has 22 residues.